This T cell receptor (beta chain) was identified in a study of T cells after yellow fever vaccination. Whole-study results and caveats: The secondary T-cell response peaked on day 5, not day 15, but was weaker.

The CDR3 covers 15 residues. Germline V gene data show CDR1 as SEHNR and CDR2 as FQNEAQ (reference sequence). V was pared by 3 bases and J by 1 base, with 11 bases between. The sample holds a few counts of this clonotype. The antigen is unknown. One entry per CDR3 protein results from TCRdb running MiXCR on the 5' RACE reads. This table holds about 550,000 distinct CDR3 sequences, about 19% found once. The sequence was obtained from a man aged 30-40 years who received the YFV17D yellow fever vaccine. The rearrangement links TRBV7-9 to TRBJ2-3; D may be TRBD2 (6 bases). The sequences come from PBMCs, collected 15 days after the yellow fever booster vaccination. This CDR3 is CASSLFGSGTDTQYF. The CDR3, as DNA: TGTGCCAGCAGCTTGTTCGGGAGCGGCACAGATACGCAGTATTTT.